Listed below are T cell receptor beta chains from one sample, sequenced in a study of siplizumab effects on memory and regulatory T cells. Here immunoSEQ multiplex PCR was the method, and the copy in TCRdb shows in-frame clones only, minus some. The sample carries some 100,000 clones, around 90% recorded once. The sequenced material came from Tregs sorted from blood. These receptors were taken from a human donor in good health. Each CDR3 is given with its conserved first and last residue. The D gene is left open where the match is weak. Clone sizes are given selectively: once, few, many, or a class where the clone is expanded.

J: TRBJ1-5
V: TRBV19
size: .
D: .
CDR3: CASSIARGDQPQHF
DNA: TGTGCCAGTAGTATAGCCCGGGGTGATCAGCCCCAGCATTTT

J: TRBJ1-2
V: TRBV27
size: .
D: .
CDR3: CASSSDKFGLVGGYTF
DNA: TGTGCCAGCAGTTCGGATAAGTTCGGTCTTGTGGGCGGCTACACCTTC

J: TRBJ2-1
V: TRBV6-5
size: .
D: .
CDR3: CASSYSGYNEQFF
DNA: TGTGCCAGCAGTTACTCGGGTTACAATGAGCAGTTCTTC

J: TRBJ1-1
V: TRBV11-2
size: .
D: .
CDR3: CASSLDWGKNTEAFF
DNA: TGTGCCAGCAGCTTAGATTGGGGAAAGAACACTGAAGCTTTCTTT

J: TRBJ1-1
V: TRBV10-2
size: .
D: .
CDR3: CASSDPGVTEAFF
DNA: TGCGCCAGCAGTGACCCAGGGGTTACTGAAGCTTTCTTT

J: TRBJ2-3
V: TRBV4-1
size: .
D: TRBD2
CDR3: CASSQRFGTSGSYTQYF
DNA: TGCGCCAGCAGCCAGAGATTTGGGACTAGCGGGAGTTATACGCAGTATTTT

J: TRBJ1-2
V: TRBV19
size: .
D: .
CDR3: CASSIPGSYNYGYTF
DNA: TGTGCCAGTAGTATCCCCGGCAGTTATAACTATGGCTACACCTTC

J: TRBJ1-2
V: TRBV30
size: .
D: .
CDR3: CAWSVPGNGYTF
DNA: TGTGCCTGGAGTGTACCGGGAAATGGCTACACCTTC

J: TRBJ2-3
V: TRBV7-9
size: .
D: .
CDR3: CASSRTRAATDTQYF
DNA: TGTGCCAGCAGCCGAACCCGGGCAGCTACAGATACGCAGTATTTT

J: TRBJ2-7
V: TRBV4-1
size: few
D: .
CDR3: CASSQATQLGSYEQYF
DNA: TGCGCCAGCAGCCAAGCAACACAGCTTGGGTCCTACGAGCAGTACTTC

J: TRBJ1-3
V: TRBV4-2
size: few
D: .
CDR3: CASSPFGVIGNTIYF
DNA: TGTGCCAGCAGCCCGTTCGGGGTGATCGGAAACACCATATATTTT

J: TRBJ2-4
V: TRBV18
size: .
D: TRBD2
CDR3: CASSAAGLAGGENIQYF
DNA: TGTGCCAGCTCCGCCGCGGGACTAGCGGGAGGGGAAAACATTCAGTACTTC

J: TRBJ2-1
V: TRBV10-1
size: once
D: TRBD1
CDR3: CASSGTVGQGSNEQFF
DNA: TGCGCCAGCAGTGGTACCGTGGGACAGGGGTCTAATGAGCAGTTCTTC

J: TRBJ2-7
V: TRBV6-1
size: .
D: TRBD2
CDR3: CASSTPGLAINEQYF
DNA: TGTGCCAGCAGTACTCCGGGACTAGCGATTAACGAGCAGTACTTC

J: TRBJ1-2
V: TRBV4-1
size: .
D: TRBD1
CDR3: CASSQEWGQGTGYTF
DNA: TGCGCCAGCAGCCAAGAATGGGGACAGGGGACTGGCTACACCTTC

J: TRBJ1-2
V: TRBV28
size: .
D: TRBD1
CDR3: CASSTATGDYGYTF
DNA: TGTGCCAGCAGTACCGCGACAGGGGACTATGGCTACACCTTC

J: TRBJ1-2
V: TRBV5-4
size: .
D: .
CDR3: CASSSGPNYGYTF
DNA: TGTGCCAGCAGCTCGGGACCGAACTATGGCTACACCTTC

J: TRBJ2-1
V: TRBV5-1
size: .
D: TRBD2
CDR3: CASSFSSGNVGHEQFF
DNA: TGCGCCAGCAGCTTCTCTAGCGGGAATGTGGGCCATGAGCAGTTCTTC

J: TRBJ2-5
V: TRBV19
size: .
D: .
CDR3: CASKDRAISWETQYF
DNA: TGTGCCAGTAAAGACCGTGCCATCTCCTGGGAGACCCAGTACTTC

J: TRBJ2-2
V: TRBV27
size: .
D: .
CDR3: CASSLNIVTGELFF
DNA: TGTGCCAGCAGTTTAAATATTGTGACCGGGGAGCTGTTTTTT

J: TRBJ2-1
V: TRBV10-1
size: .
D: TRBD2
CDR3: CASSESGLAGFYNEQFF
DNA: TGCGCCAGCAGTGAGTCAGGTCTAGCGGGATTCTACAATGAGCAGTTCTTC

J: TRBJ2-2
V: TRBV19
size: .
D: .
CDR3: CASRGSGELFF
DNA: TGTGCCAGTAGGGGGTCGGGGGAGCTGTTTTTT

J: TRBJ2-7
V: TRBV12-5
size: .
D: .
CDR3: CASGSGYEQYF
DNA: TGTGCTAGTGGTTCGGGCTACGAGCAGTACTTC

J: TRBJ2-3
V: TRBV10-3
size: once
D: TRBD2
CDR3: CAISALADTDTQYF
DNA: TGTGCCATCAGTGCACTAGCGGACACAGATACGCAGTATTTT

J: TRBJ1-1
V: TRBV21-1
size: .
D: .
CDR3: CASIPGTINTEAFF
DNA: TGTGCCAGCATCCCGGGAACAATCAACACTGAAGCTTTCTTT

J: TRBJ2-3
V: TRBV15
size: once
D: TRBD2
CDR3: CATSTRLAGTDTQYF
DNA: TGTGCCACCAGCACCAGACTAGCGGGCACAGATACGCAGTATTTT

J: TRBJ2-7
V: TRBV5-6
size: .
D: TRBD1
CDR3: CASSLDRARFVRYEQYF
DNA: TGTGCCAGCAGCCTGGACAGGGCAAGATTTGTTCGATACGAGCAGTACTTC

J: TRBJ2-2
V: TRBV6-5
size: once
D: TRBD2
CDR3: CATAGGLDYTGELFF
DNA: TGTGCCACCGCGGGGGGGCTAGATTATACCGGGGAGCTGTTTTTT

J: TRBJ2-3
V: TRBV29-1
size: .
D: TRBD1
CDR3: CSVEDPTGYTDTQYF
DNA: TGCAGCGTTGAAGACCCGACAGGGTACACAGATACGCAGTATTTT

J: TRBJ1-5
V: TRBV29-1
size: .
D: TRBD1
CDR3: CSVGDRDQPQHF
DNA: TGCAGCGTGGGGGACAGGGACCAGCCCCAGCATTTT

J: TRBJ1-5
V: TRBV27
size: .
D: .
CDR3: CASSLFGDQPQHF
DNA: TGTGCCAGCAGTTTATTCGGGGATCAGCCCCAGCATTTT

J: TRBJ2-1
V: TRBV5-1
size: .
D: .
CDR3: CASSLGPVDEQFF
DNA: TGCGCCAGCAGCCTGGGACCTGTGGATGAGCAGTTCTTC

J: TRBJ2-3
V: TRBV18
size: .
D: TRBD2
CDR3: CASSPPSGRVMNTQYF
DNA: TGTGCCAGCTCACCACCCAGCGGGAGGGTCATGAATACGCAGTATTTT

J: TRBJ2-7
V: TRBV29-1
size: .
D: .
CDR3: CSAKSRRTITYEQYF
DNA: TGCAGCGCTAAATCCCGTCGGACGATCACCTACGAGCAGTACTTC

J: TRBJ2-1
V: TRBV29-1
size: .
D: .
CDR3: CSVASINEQFF
DNA: TGCAGCGTTGCTTCGATAAATGAGCAGTTCTTC

J: TRBJ2-1
V: TRBV5-1
size: .
D: .
CDR3: CASSSGQVLVAGGYNEQFF
DNA: TGCGCCAGCAGCTCCGGACAGGTCCTGGTGGCGGGAGGTTACAATGAGCAGTTCTTC

J: TRBJ2-7
V: TRBV7-8
size: .
D: TRBD2
CDR3: CASSYGLAASYEQYF
DNA: TGTGCCAGCAGCTATGGACTAGCGGCCTCCTACGAGCAGTACTTC

J: TRBJ2-1
V: TRBV28
size: once
D: .
CDR3: CASGLNEQFF
DNA: TGTGCCAGCGGACTCAATGAGCAGTTCTTC

J: TRBJ1-2
V: TRBV19
size: .
D: .
CDR3: CASSMTGDYGYTF
DNA: TGTGCCAGTAGCATGACAGGAGACTATGGCTACACCTTC

J: TRBJ2-1
V: TRBV14
size: .
D: TRBD2
CDR3: CASSQDIPLASAQFF
DNA: TGTGCCAGCAGCCAAGATATCCCACTAGCGTCGGCGCAGTTCTTC

J: TRBJ2-5
V: TRBV15
size: .
D: TRBD2
CDR3: CATSLGGARMETQYF
DNA: TGTGCCACCAGCCTCGGGGGGGCTAGGATGGAGACCCAGTACTTC

J: TRBJ2-6
V: TRBV5-1
size: .
D: .
CDR3: CASSLDRPSGANVLTF
DNA: TGCGCCAGCAGCTTGGATCGGCCCTCTGGGGCCAACGTCCTGACTTTC